The source of this TCR beta chain is a study of response to subunit inactivated influenza vaccine. The germline CDR1 and CDR2 sequences are LGHNA and YSLEER. Trimming left V 0 bases short and J 6 bases short, with 17 bases between. CDR3 length: 17 residues. This clonotype was counted between two and nine times. TCRdb fed the RT-PCR reads into MiXCR, producing one record per CDR3 protein. The sample has some 500,000 distinct CDR3 sequences, 10% to 15% seen once. This sequence originates from a man aged 45 to 65 who received an inactivated influenza vaccine. This sequence joins TRBV4-3 and TRBJ2-2; D not certain. The specimen was PBMCs from blood, collected about 6 weeks after vaccination. The CDR3: CASSQDIRSRPPGELFF. CDR3 in DNA: TGCGCCAGCAGCCAAGATATACGGAGTCGCCCCCCCGGGGAGCTGTTTTTT.